The present entry profiles one T cell receptor beta chain with its context. TCR beta CDR3 regions were amplified from RNA. The HTBI primer set was used in a first-round RT-PCR of the TCR CDR3. One entry per CDR3 protein, called by TCRdb with MiXCR from the multiplex PCR reads. Here the sample spans around 440,000 distinct CDR3 sequences, approximately 14% being singletons. This record belongs to a study of T cells in Graves' hyperthyroidism and ophthalmopathy. The CDR3 is 14 amino acids. V lost 2 bases and J 6 bases, leaving 10 bases between the germline ends. Looked up from germline, CDR1 is MDHEN and CDR2 is SYDVKM.

The rearrangement links TRBV28 to TRBJ2-2; a possible D gene is TRBD2 (6 bases). Sequencing was performed on blood. This clonotype originated in a woman aged 18-29 years with Graves' hyperthyroidism. Here the CDR3 DNA reads TGTGCCAGCAGTTTAGGCTGGGGGGCCGGGGAGCTGTTTTTT. This gives the protein CASSLGWGAGELFF.